The 28 T cell receptor beta chains listed next were all sequenced from one sample in a study of T cell responses to AZD1222 COVID-19 vaccine. This table comes from immunoSEQ multiplex PCR, and its TCRdb copy is limited to in-frame clones, with some not included. The sample holds approximately 70,000 clones, 85% seen once. The material sequenced was peripheral blood, taken on day 0 of AZD1222 vaccination. These receptors came from an adult in good health.

V and J are TRBV5-1 and TRBJ1-3; 8 bases fit TRBD1. In germline, CDR1 is SGHRS, CDR2 YFSETQ. The ends lost 4 bases at V and 3 bases at J; junction bases unmatched: 3. This CDR3 is built from 14 residues. CDR3: CASSQGAFGNTIYF. The CDR3 nucleotides are TGCGCCAGCAGCCAGGGGGCGTTTGGAAACACCATATATTTT.

The chain carries TRBV29-1 and TRBJ1-2; TRBD1 aligns across 7 bases. The germline V gene encodes CDR1 SQVTM and CDR2 ANQGSEA. The CDR3 is made up of 11 amino acids. The trim removed 4 bases at V and 8 bases at J, leaving 4 bases unmatched. The CDR3 nucleotides read TGCAGCGTTGGAAGAGGGGGCGGCTACACCTTC. Its protein product is CSVGRGGGYTF.

The rearrangement links TRBV5-5 to TRBJ2-1; possibly TRBD1 or TRBD2 for D (6 bases each). The V and J ends lost 0 bases and 12 bases respectively, with 22 bases between them. Germline assignment: CDR1 SGHKS and CDR2 YYEKEE (reference sequence). There are 16 residues in the CDR3. CDR3 sequence: CASSLEGGGLRPPQFF. As DNA, the CDR3 is TGTGCCAGCAGCTTGGAGGGGGGAGGCCTGCGGCCACCGCAGTTCTTC. Complete variable domain (other parts from reference TRBV5-5 and TRBJ2-1): DAGVTQSPTHLIKTRGQQVTLRCSPISGHKSVSWYQQVLGQGPQFIFQYYEKEERGRGNFPDRFSARQFPNYSSELNVNALLLGDSALYLCASSLEGGGLRPPQFFGPGTRLTVL.

This clone was detected a few times. The chain has TRBV19 and TRBJ2-7, with TRBD1 matching 7 bases. Germline CDR1 reads LNHDA; CDR2 reads SQIVND (reference sequence). V lost 5 bases to trimming and J lost 7 bases; unmatched junction nucleotides: 8. The CDR3 is made up of 13 amino acids. Here the CDR3 DNA reads TGTGCCAGTAGTCCCCGACAGGGACGTGAGCAGTACTTC. Protein product: CASSPRQGREQYF.

The chain recombines TRBV7-3 with TRBJ1-2; perhaps TRBD1 as D (6 bases). The V end lost 4 bases, the J end lost 5 bases, and 11 bases lay between the germline ends. Germline-derived CDR1 and CDR2 are SGHTA and FQGTGA. The CDR3 is 13 residues long. The CDR3 loop is CASSSDRRYGYTF. The CDR3 region has the DNA TGTGCCAGCAGCTCCGACAGGAGGTATGGCTACACCTTC.

This clone occurred once. V usage is TRBV2 and J usage is TRBJ1-2, with D possibly being TRBD1 (5 bases). V lost 0 bases and J lost 8, with 7 bases in between. The CDR3 covers 12 residues. CDR1 and CDR2 from the germline V gene are SNHLY and FYNNEI. CDR3 sequence (DNA): TGTGCCAGCAGTGAAGCCCGGACAGGCTACACCTTC. Translating it yields CASSEARTGYTF.

V gene TRBV6-6 combines with J gene TRBJ1-3; tentative D call: TRBD1 (5 bases). The CDR3 runs to 14 residues. Trimming stripped 6 bases from V and 0 bases from J, with 9 bases between. Germline V gene lookup returns CDR1 MNHNY and CDR2 SVGAGI (reference sequence). CDR3 bases: TGTGCCAGCAGGGACACGAGCTCTGGAAACACCATATATTTT. This sequence encodes CASRDTSSGNTIYF.

This chain connects TRBV2 to TRBJ1-5, with D hard to call. Trimming took 3 bases from V and 5 from J, leaving 11 bases between them. Germline V lookup: CDR1 SNHLY, CDR2 FYNNEI. The CDR3 sequence is 14 residues long. The CDR3 coding sequence is TGTGCCAGCAGTGAGGGTAGCAGGTATCAGCCCCAGCATTTT. Translated, it gives CASSEGSRYQPQHF.

This chain joins TRBV11-1 and TRBJ1-2, with D tentatively TRBD1 (6 bases). Germline V gene sequence: CDR1 SGHAT, CDR2 FQDESV (reference sequence). This CDR3 region has 13 residues. The ends were cut back, 3 bases at V and 8 bases at J, with 13 bases in the middle. CDR3 bases: TGTGCCAGCAGCTTCTCGGGCGGGGGCGGCTACACCTTC. Translated, it gives CASSFSGGGGYTF.

The chain combines TRBV11-2 with TRBJ1-1; 9 bases align to TRBD1. Germline V lookup: CDR1 SGHAT, CDR2 FQNNGV. V was pared by 3 bases and J by 8 bases, with 4 bases of the junction left unmatched. This CDR3 region has 13 residues. The CDR3 sequence: CASSFGTGQEAFF. CDR3 nucleotide sequence: TGTGCCAGCAGCTTCGGGACAGGGCAAGAAGCTTTCTTT.

The chain recombines TRBV21-1 with TRBJ1-2. TRBV21-1 is described as a pseudogene. The CDR3 has 14 residues. The CDR3 is CASSCRGGIFGYTF. For the CDR3, the DNA is TGTGCCAGCAGCTGTAGAGGAGGGATCTTTGGCTACACCTTC.

This chain joins TRBV7-9 and TRBJ1-2; D may be TRBD1 (5 bases). Looked up from germline, CDR1 is SEHNR and CDR2 is FQNEAQ (reference sequence). Trimming cost V 4 bases and J 0 bases, with 15 bases left between them. The CDR3 extends over 16 amino acids. The CDR3 DNA reads TGTGCCAGCAGCTCCCAAGGACACAGAACTAACTATGGCTACACCTTC. Residues: CASSSQGHRTNYGYTF. The variable domain in full, with the rest retrieved from reference TRBV7-9 and TRBJ1-2, is DTGVSQNPRHKITKRGQNVTFRCDPISEHNRLYWYRQTLGQGPEFLTYFQNEAQLEKSRLLSDRFSAERPKGSFSTLEIQRTEQGDSAMYLCASSSQGHRTNYGYTFGSGTRLTVV.

The genes are TRBV29-1 and TRBJ2-1; 8 bases align to TRBD2. The J segment lost 5 bases and the V segment lost 8 bases, leaving 5 bases of the junction unmatched. The CDR3 spans 12 residues. From germline, CDR1 is SQVTM and CDR2 ANQGSEA. The CDR3 here is CSSRGGNNEQFF. The CDR3 nucleotides read TGCAGCTCCCGGGGGGGCAACAATGAGCAGTTCTTC.

This chain connects TRBV30 to TRBJ2-2; perhaps TRBD2 as D (6 bases). Looked up from germline, CDR1 is GTSNPN and CDR2 is SVGIG (reference sequence). This CDR3 is 17 amino acids long. V lost 3 bases, J lost 1 base, and 18 bases lay in between. Here the CDR3 reads CAWRPMGGSGNTGELFF. In DNA, the CDR3 is TGTGCCTGGAGACCTATGGGGGGTAGCGGGAACACCGGGGAGCTGTTTTTT. Full variable domain (remainder filled in from reference TRBV30 and TRBJ2-2): SQTIHQWPATLVQPVGSPLSLECTVEGTSNPNLYWYRQAAGRGLQLLFYSVGIGQISSEVPQNLSASRPQDRQFILSSKKLLLSDSGFYLCAWRPMGGSGNTGELFFGEGSRLTVL.

This clone was observed a handful of times. J is TRBJ1-6 and V is TRBV14, with D perhaps matching TRBD1 (6 bases). The V end lost 0 bases, the J end lost 10 bases, and 13 bases lay between the germline ends. The CDR3 spans 15 residues. Germline-derived CDR1 and CDR2 are SGHDN and FVKESK. CDR3 region: CASSQDFTGRSPLHF. Written as DNA, the CDR3 is TGTGCCAGCAGCCAAGATTTCACAGGGCGATCACCCCTCCACTTT. Complete variable domain (other parts from reference TRBV14 and TRBJ1-6): EAGVTQFPSHSVIEKGQTVTLRCDPISGHDNLYWYRRVMGKEIKFLLHFVKESKQDESGMPNNRFLAERTGGTYSTLKVQPAELEDSGVYFCASSQDFTGRSPLHFGNGTRLTVT.

This sequence joins TRBV6-4 and TRBJ1-1; D call uncertain. Deletions cut 1 base from V and 8 bases from J, with 8 bases between. Germline CDR1 reads MRHNA; CDR2 reads SNTAGT. CDR3 length equals 12 residues. This chain's CDR3 is CASSDLGTEAFF. CDR3 DNA: TGTGCCAGCAGTGACTTAGGAACAGAAGCTTTCTTT.

This sequence joins TRBV30 and TRBJ2-5; D gene unclear. The CDR3 covers 11 residues. V lost 3 bases and J 6 bases, leaving 8 bases between the germline ends. Germline V gene sequence: CDR1 GTSNPN, CDR2 SVGIG (reference sequence). CDR3 loop: CAWSQRQTQYF. Here the CDR3 DNA reads TGTGCCTGGAGCCAACGTCAGACCCAGTACTTC.

The V gene is TRBV5-1, the J gene TRBJ1-2; D possibly corresponds to TRBD1 (5 bases). Trimming removed 0 bases at V and 1 base at J, with 7 bases between. Per germline, CDR1 SGHRS and CDR2 YFSETQ. The CDR3 is made up of 14 amino acids. The CDR3 coding sequence is TGCGCCAGCAGCTTGGCAGGGCTTAACTATGGCTACACCTTC. This gives the protein CASSLAGLNYGYTF.

This chain connects TRBV9 to TRBJ2-3; 13 bases line up with TRBD2. The CDR3 is 17 amino acids. Germline CDR1 and CDR2: SGDLS and YYNGEE. The J segment lost 0 bases and the V segment lost 4 bases, leaving 5 bases of the junction unmatched. The CDR3, as DNA: TGTGCCAGCAGCAGAACTAGCGGGGGGGCTAGCACAGATACGCAGTATTTT. It translates to CASSRTSGGASTDTQYF.

V usage is TRBV6-2 or TRBV6-3 and J usage is TRBJ1-1; possibly TRBD1 for D (6 bases). Germline V CDR1 and CDR2: MNHEY, SVGEGT. V lost 6 bases, J lost 5 bases, and 7 bases lay in between. The CDR3 spans 11 residues. The CDR3 DNA reads TGTGCCAGCAGCCAGGGGACTGAAGCTTTCTTT. Its protein is CASSQGTEAFF.

J is TRBJ2-2 and V is TRBV5-6; D not certain. The CDR3 runs to 12 residues. CDR1 and CDR2 from the germline V gene are SGHDT and YYEEEE. The V and J ends lost 2 bases and 3 bases respectively, with 2 bases between them. The CDR3 loop reads CASSFDTGELFF. DNA for the CDR3: TGTGCCAGCAGCTTCGACACCGGGGAGCTGTTTTTT.

This clone was found a few times. CDR3 residues: CAISDGGRSNTEAFF. DNA for the CDR3: TGTGCCATCAGTGATGGGGGCAGGTCGAACACTGAAGCTTTCTTT. This sequence joins TRBV10-3 and TRBJ1-1, with a tentative D call TRBD1 (6 bases). V gave up 3 bases and J gave up 1 base, with 12 bases separating them. Looked up from germline, CDR1 is ENHRY and CDR2 is SYGVKD. The CDR3 spans 15 residues.

The chain couples TRBV28 to TRBJ1-2; TRBD1 might be the D (6 bases). Per the germline V gene, CDR1 is MDHEN and CDR2 is SYDVKM. There are 13 residues in the CDR3. The germline V and J ends were trimmed by 5 bases and 5 bases, with 12 bases remaining between them. The CDR3 coding sequence is TGTGCCAGCAGTGACGGACAGCTTTATGGCTACACCTTC. Protein: CASSDGQLYGYTF.

This clone is a singleton in its sample. The chain has TRBV29-1 and TRBJ1-2; 12 bases align to TRBD1. After removal of 7 bases from V and 6 bases from J, the junction contained 3 bases not matched to a gene. The CDR3 sequence is 12 residues long. Germline-derived CDR1 and CDR2 are SQVTM and ANQGSEA. The CDR3 spells CSAGTGGHGYTF. The DNA of the CDR3 is TGCAGCGCTGGGACAGGGGGCCATGGCTACACCTTC.

This chain links TRBV7-8 with TRBJ2-7; 7 bases are a match to TRBD1. Germline V gene sequence: CDR1 SGHVS, CDR2 FQNEAQ. CDR3 length: 16 amino acids. V was clipped by 2 bases and J by 1 base; unmatched bases: 8. CDR3 nucleotide sequence: TGTGCCAGCAGCTTACGGACCCGGGACAGTTCCTACGAGCAGTACTTC. Translation: CASSLRTRDSSYEQYF. The complete variable domain, with remaining parts taken from reference TRBV7-8 and TRBJ2-7, reads GAGVSQSPRYKVAKRGQDVALRCDPISGHVSLFWYQQALGQGPEFLTYFQNEAQLDKSGLPSDRFFAERPEGSVSTLKIQRTQQEDSAVYLCASSLRTRDSSYEQYFGPGTRLTVT.

The gene calls are TRBV29-1 and TRBJ2-7, with 9 nucleotides matching TRBD1. With V trimmed by 7 bases and J by 2 bases, 9 bases remained unmatched. This CDR3 spans 14 amino acids. Germline lookup yields CDR1 SQVTM and CDR2 ANQGSEA. The CDR3 bases are TGCAGCGCCAACAGGGGGCCCTCAACCTACGAGCAGTACTTC. It translates to CSANRGPSTYEQYF.

This clone has only a few counts. The rearrangement joins TRBV9 to TRBJ2-2; D uncertain. V gave up 2 bases and J gave up 6 bases, with 8 bases separating them. Per germline, CDR1 SGDLS and CDR2 YYNGEE. The CDR3 has 13 residues. The CDR3 here is CASSVWGAGELFF. In DNA, the CDR3 is TGTGCCAGCAGCGTTTGGGGTGCCGGGGAGCTGTTTTTT. Based on the CDR3 plus reference TRBV9 and TRBJ2-2, the full variable domain is DSGVTQTPKHLITATGQRVTLRCSPRSGDLSVYWYQQSLDQGLQFLIQYYNGEERAKGNILERFSAQQFPDLHSELNLSSLELGDSALYFCASSVWGAGELFFGEGSRLTVL.

The chain has TRBV5-4 and TRBJ1-1; no firm D call. Germline assignment: CDR1 SGHNT and CDR2 YYREEE (reference sequence). V was cut by 1 base and J by 0 bases, with 7 bases left in between. The CDR3 runs 14 residues. Written as DNA, the CDR3 is TGTGCCAGCAGCTTGCCGTCGATGAACACTGAAGCTTTCTTT. Translation: CASSLPSMNTEAFF.